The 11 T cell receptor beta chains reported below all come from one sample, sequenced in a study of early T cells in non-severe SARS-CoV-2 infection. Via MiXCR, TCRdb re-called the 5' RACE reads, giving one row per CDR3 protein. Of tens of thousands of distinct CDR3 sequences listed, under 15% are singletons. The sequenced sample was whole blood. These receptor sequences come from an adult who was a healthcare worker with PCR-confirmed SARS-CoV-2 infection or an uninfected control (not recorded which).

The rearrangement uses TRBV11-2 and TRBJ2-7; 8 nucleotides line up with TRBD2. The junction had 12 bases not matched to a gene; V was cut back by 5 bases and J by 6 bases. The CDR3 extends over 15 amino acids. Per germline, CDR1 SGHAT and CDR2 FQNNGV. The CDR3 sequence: CASSLSGTSTLEQYF. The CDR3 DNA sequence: TGTGCCAGCAGCCTCTCCGGGACTAGTACCCTCGAGCAGTACTTC.

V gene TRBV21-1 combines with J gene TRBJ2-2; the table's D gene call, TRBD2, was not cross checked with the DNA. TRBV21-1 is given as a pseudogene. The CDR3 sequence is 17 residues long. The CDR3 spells CAGPGTSGKDPTGELFF. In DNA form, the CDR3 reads TGTGCCGGCCCCGGGACTAGCGGGAAGGACCCCACCGGGGAGCTGTTTTTT.

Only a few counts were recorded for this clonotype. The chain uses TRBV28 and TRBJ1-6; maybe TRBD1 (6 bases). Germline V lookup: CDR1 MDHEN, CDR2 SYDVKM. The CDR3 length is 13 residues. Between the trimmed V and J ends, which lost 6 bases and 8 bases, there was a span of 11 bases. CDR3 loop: CASRDRLDSPLHF. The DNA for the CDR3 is TGTGCCAGCAGAGACAGGCTTGATTCACCCCTCCACTTT.

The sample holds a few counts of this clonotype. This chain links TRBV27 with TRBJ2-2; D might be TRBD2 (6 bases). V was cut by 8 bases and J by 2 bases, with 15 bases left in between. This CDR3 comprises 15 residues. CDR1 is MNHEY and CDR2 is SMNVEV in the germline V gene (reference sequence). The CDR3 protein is CASRGVAINTGELFF. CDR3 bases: TGTGCCAGCCGCGGGGTTGCGATAAACACCGGGGAGCTGTTTTTT.

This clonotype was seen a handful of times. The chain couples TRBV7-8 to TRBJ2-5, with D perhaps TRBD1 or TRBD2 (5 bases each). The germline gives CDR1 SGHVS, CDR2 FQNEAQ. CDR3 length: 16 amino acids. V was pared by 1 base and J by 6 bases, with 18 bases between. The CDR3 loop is CASSLGGAGSIKTQYF. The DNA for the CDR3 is TGTGCCAGCAGCTTAGGAGGGGCAGGGTCAATAAAGACCCAGTACTTC.

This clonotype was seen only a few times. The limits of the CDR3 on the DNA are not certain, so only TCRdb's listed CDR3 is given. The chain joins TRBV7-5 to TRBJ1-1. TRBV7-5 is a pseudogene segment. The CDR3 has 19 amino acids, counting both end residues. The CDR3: CISVPEAWWSKQSDTEAFF.

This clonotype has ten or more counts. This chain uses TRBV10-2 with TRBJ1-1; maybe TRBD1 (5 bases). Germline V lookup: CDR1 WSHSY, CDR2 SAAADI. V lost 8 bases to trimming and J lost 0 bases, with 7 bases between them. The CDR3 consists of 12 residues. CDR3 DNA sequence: TGCGCCAGCTGGGGGGTGAACACTGAAGCTTTCTTT. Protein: CASWGVNTEAFF.

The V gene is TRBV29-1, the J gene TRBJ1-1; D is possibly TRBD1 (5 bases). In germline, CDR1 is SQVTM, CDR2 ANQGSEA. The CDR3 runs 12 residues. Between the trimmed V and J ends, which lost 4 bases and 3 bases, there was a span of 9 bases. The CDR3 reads CSVAGDHTEAFF. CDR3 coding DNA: TGCAGCGTTGCGGGGGATCACACTGAAGCTTTCTTT.

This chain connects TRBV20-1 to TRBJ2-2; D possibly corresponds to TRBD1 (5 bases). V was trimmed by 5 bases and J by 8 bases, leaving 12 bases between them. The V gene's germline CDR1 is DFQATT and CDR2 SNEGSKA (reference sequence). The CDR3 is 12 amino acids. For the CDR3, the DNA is TGCAGTGCTTATCAGGGTTCGGGGGAGCTGTTTTTT. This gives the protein CSAYQGSGELFF.

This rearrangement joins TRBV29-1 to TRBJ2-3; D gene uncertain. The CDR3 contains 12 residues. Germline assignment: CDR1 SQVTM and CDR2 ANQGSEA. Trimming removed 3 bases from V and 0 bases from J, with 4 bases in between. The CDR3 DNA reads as TGCAGCGTTGAGGAGAGCACAGATACGCAGTATTTT. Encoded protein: CSVEESTDTQYF.

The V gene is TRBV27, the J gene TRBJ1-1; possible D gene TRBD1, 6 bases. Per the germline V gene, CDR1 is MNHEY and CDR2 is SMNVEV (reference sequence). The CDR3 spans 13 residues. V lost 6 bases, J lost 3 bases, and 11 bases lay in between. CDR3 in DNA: TGTGCCAGCAGCCACGCAGGGGACACTGAAGCTTTCTTT. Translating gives CASSHAGDTEAFF.